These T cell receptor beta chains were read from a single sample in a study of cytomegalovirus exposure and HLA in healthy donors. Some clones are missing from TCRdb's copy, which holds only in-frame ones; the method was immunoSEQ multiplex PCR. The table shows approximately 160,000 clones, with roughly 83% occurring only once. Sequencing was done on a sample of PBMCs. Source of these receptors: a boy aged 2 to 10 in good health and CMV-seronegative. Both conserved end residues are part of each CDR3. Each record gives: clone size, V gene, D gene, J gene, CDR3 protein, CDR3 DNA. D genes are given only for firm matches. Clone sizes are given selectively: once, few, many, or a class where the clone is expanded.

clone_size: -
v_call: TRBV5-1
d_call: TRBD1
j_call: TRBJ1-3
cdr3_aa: CASSQTPGTVGNTIYF
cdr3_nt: TGCGCCAGCAGCCAAACCCCCGGGACAGTTGGAAACACCATATATTTT

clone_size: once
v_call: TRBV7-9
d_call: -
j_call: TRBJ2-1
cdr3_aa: CASSLALSPSLDNEQFF
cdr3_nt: TGTGCCAGCAGCTTAGCTCTATCGCCATCACTAGACAATGAGCAGTTCTTC

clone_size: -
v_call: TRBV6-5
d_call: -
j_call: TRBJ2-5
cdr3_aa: CASSYFPDSQETQYF
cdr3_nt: TGTGCCAGCAGTTACTTTCCGGACAGCCAAGAGACCCAGTACTTC

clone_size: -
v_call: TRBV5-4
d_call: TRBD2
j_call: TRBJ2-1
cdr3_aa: CASSRSSGIEQFF
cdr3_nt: TGTGCCAGCAGCCGGAGTAGCGGGATTGAGCAGTTCTTC

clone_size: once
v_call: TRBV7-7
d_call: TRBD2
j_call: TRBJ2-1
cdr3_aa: CASSLGRGGYNEQFF
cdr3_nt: TGTGCCAGCAGCTTAGGCCGGGGGGGCTACAATGAGCAGTTCTTC

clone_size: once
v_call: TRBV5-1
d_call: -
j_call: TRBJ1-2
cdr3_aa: CASSLASRGESGYTF
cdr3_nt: TGCGCCAGCAGCTTGGCCAGCAGGGGCGAGAGTGGCTACACCTTC

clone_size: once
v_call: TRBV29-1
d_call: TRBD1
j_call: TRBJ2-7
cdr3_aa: CSVDGTGAYEQYF
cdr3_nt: TGCAGCGTTGACGGGACAGGGGCCTACGAGCAGTACTTC

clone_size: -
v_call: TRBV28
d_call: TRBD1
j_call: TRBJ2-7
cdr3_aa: CASSSPGQGAYEQYF
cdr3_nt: TGTGCCAGCAGTTCCCCGGGACAGGGGGCCTACGAGCAGTACTTC

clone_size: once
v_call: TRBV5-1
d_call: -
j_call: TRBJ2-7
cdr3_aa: CASSFDSSYEQYF
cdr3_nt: TGCGCCAGCAGCTTCGACAGTTCCTACGAGCAGTACTTC

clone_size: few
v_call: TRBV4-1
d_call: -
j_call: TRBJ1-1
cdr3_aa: CASTEIGRNTEAFF
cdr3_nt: TGCGCCAGCACCGAAATAGGGAGGAACACTGAAGCTTTCTTT

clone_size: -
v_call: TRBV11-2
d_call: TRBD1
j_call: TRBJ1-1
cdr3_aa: CASSFYRGRTEAFF
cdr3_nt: TGTGCCAGCAGCTTTTACAGGGGGCGAACTGAAGCTTTCTTT

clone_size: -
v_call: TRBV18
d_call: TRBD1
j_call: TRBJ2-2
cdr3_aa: CASSRQGDTGELFF
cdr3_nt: TGTGCCAGCTCACGTCAGGGGGACACCGGGGAGCTGTTTTTT

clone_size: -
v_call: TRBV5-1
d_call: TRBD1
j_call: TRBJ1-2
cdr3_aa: CASSLGQGVGGYTF
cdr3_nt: TGCGCCAGCAGCCTAGGACAGGGGGTAGGCGGCTACACCTTC